A single sample gave rise to the 28 T cell receptor beta chains below, sequenced in a study of vaccination effects on CD4 cells after COVID-19. The assay was immunoSEQ multiplex PCR, and TCRdb's table has in-frame clones only and misses some. The table records 20,000 to 25,000 clones, more than 60% of them present only once. Sequencing in the ViraFEST assay came after antigen-specific CD4+ T cells had been expanded with viral peptide pools, which were used to stimulate PBMC. Culture proceeded for about ten days, and CD4+ T cells were then isolated. Participants received two doses of either the BNT162b2 or mRNA-1273 vaccine. The antigens these receptors bind are not known. Sequenced material: CD4+ T cells from PBMCs cultured with SARS-CoV-2 spike peptides, taken after COVID-19 vaccination. The receptor set was obtained from a human donor who received a COVID-19 vaccine.

J is TRBJ2-7 and V is TRBV6-5, with D unclear. This CDR3 region has 15 residues. Per germline, CDR1 MNHEY and CDR2 SVGAGI. V was cut by 0 bases and J by 2 bases, with 11 bases left in between. DNA for the CDR3: TGTGCCAGCAGTTACTCGAATACAGATCCCTACGAGCAGTACTTC. This codes for CASSYSNTDPYEQYF.

In its sample, this clone was seen once. CDR3 DNA sequence: TGCGCCAGCAGCTTGTTAGGACTCCAATCCCTTTACGAGCAGTACTTC. This encodes CASSLLGLQSLYEQYF. The rearrangement links TRBV5-1 to TRBJ2-7, with D perhaps matching TRBD2 (5 bases). Trimming pared 1 base from V and 4 bases from J, leaving 18 bases between. CDR3 length equals 16 residues. Per the germline V gene, CDR1 is SGHRS and CDR2 is YFSETQ.

The V gene is TRBV12-3 or TRBV12-4, the J gene TRBJ2-7, with D unresolved. The CDR3 has 13 amino acids. V was cut by 5 bases and J by 4 bases, with 12 bases left in between. The CDR3 DNA sequence: TGTGCCAGCAGTACCGGGCCCGTTTACGAGCAGTACTTC. Its protein is CASSTGPVYEQYF.

The chain recombines TRBV30 with TRBJ1-2; D may be TRBD1 (5 bases). Germline loops: CDR1 GTSNPN, CDR2 SVGIG (reference sequence). V lost 0 bases and J lost 1, with 12 bases in between. CDR3 length: 15 residues. This chain's CDR3 is CAWSVQGEGNYGYTF. Here the CDR3 DNA reads TGTGCCTGGAGTGTACAAGGGGAGGGTAACTATGGCTACACCTTC. The whole variable domain, remainder taken from reference TRBV30 and TRBJ1-2, is SQTIHQWPATLVQPVGSPLSLECTVEGTSNPNLYWYRQAAGRGLQLLFYSVGIGQISSEVPQNLSASRPQDRQFILSSKKLLLSDSGFYLCAWSVQGEGNYGYTFGSGTRLTVV.

This clone was picked up a small number of times. CDR3: CASSQSSIVYEQYF. The CDR3 DNA reads TGCGCCAGCAGCCAGAGTTCAATTGTCTACGAGCAGTACTTC. The V and J genes are TRBV4-1 and TRBJ2-7; D unclear. CDR3 size: 14 residues. The V and J ends lost 3 bases and 3 bases respectively, with 12 bases between them. Germline V CDR1 and CDR2: MGHRA, YSYEKL.

In its sample, this clone is medium-sized. The chain recombines TRBV3-1 (or the pseudogene TRBV3-2) with TRBJ2-5, with 7 nucleotides matching TRBD2. V was clipped by 7 bases and J by 1 base; unmatched bases: 3. The CDR3 extends over 13 amino acids. The germline CDR1 and CDR2 sequences are LGHDT and YNNKEL (reference sequence). This chain's CDR3 is CASTGGVQETQYF. The DNA for the CDR3 is TGTGCCAGCACTGGGGGGGTCCAAGAGACCCAGTACTTC.

This chain joins TRBV27 and TRBJ1-1, with D uncertain. V lost 5 bases, J lost 0 bases, and 13 bases lay in between. The CDR3 has 15 residues. Germline V lookup: CDR1 MNHEY, CDR2 SMNVEV (reference sequence). This CDR3 reads CASSIRWPMNTEAFF. CDR3 nucleotides: TGTGCCAGCAGTATTCGGTGGCCCATGAACACTGAAGCTTTCTTT.

V is TRBV5-1 and J is TRBJ1-6, with TRBD1 as a possible D gene (5 bases). The CDR3 extends over 14 amino acids. Trimming pared 2 bases from V and 6 bases from J, leaving 9 bases between. From germline, CDR1 is SGHRS and CDR2 YFSETQ. CDR3 sequence (DNA): TGCGCCAGCAGCTTTCAGGGAGGTAATTCACCCCTCCACTTT. It translates to CASSFQGGNSPLHF. The variable domain in full, with the rest retrieved from reference TRBV5-1 and TRBJ1-6, is KAGVTQTPRYLIKTRGQQVTLSCSPISGHRSVSWYQQTPGQGLQFLFEYFSETQRNKGNFPGRFSGRQFSNSRSEMNVSTLELGDSALYLCASSFQGGNSPLHFGNGTRLTVT.

The chain employs TRBV5-5 and TRBJ2-5; 8 bases fit TRBD1. CDR1 and CDR2 (germline): SGHKS, YYEKEE (reference sequence). The CDR3 spans 15 residues. Trimming removed 6 bases from V and 5 bases from J; junction bases left unmatched: 12. CDR3 protein: CASIPAGGPRETQYF. The CDR3 nucleotides are TGTGCCAGCATCCCGGCAGGGGGCCCCCGGGAGACCCAGTACTTC.

The chain has TRBV27 and TRBJ2-2; D ambiguous. This CDR3 comprises 14 residues. CDR1 MNHEY and CDR2 SMNVEV come from the germline V gene (reference sequence). V shed 3 bases and J shed 5 bases, with 10 bases lying between them. CDR3: CASSFILGTGELFF. The CDR3 DNA reads TGTGCCAGCAGTTTCATATTGGGGACCGGGGAGCTGTTTTTT.

V is TRBV5-4 and J is TRBJ2-7; 9 bases line up with TRBD2. In germline, CDR1 is SGHNT, CDR2 YYREEE (reference sequence). CDR3 length equals 16 residues. V was pared by 4 bases and J by 2 bases, with 10 bases of the junction left unmatched. CDR3 in amino acids: CASSPLAGGGTYEQYF. In nucleotides, the CDR3 is TGTGCCAGCAGCCCCCTGGCGGGAGGGGGAACCTACGAGCAGTACTTC.

The chain has TRBV6-6 and TRBJ1-5; D is uncertain. Germline V lookup: CDR1 MNHNY, CDR2 SVGAGI (reference sequence). Trimming removed 4 bases at V and 2 bases at J, with 9 bases between. This CDR3 comprises 14 residues. CDR3 sequence (DNA): TGTGCCAGCAGTTTCGAAGTTGGCAATCAGCCCCAGCATTTT. Amino acids: CASSFEVGNQPQHF.

The V and J genes are TRBV20-1 and TRBJ2-7, with TRBD1 matching 10 bases. Germline CDR1 DFQATT, CDR2 SNEGSKA (reference sequence). The CDR3 is made up of 16 amino acids. Losses at the gene ends were 3 bases for V and 2 bases for J; bases not matched to a gene: 10. Here the CDR3 reads CSASRLGQGSAYEQYF. The CDR3 region has the DNA TGCAGTGCTAGTAGATTGGGACAGGGGTCTGCCTACGAGCAGTACTTC.

This chain joins TRBV4-1 and TRBJ2-7; perhaps TRBD1 as D (6 bases). This CDR3 region has 16 residues. V was clipped by 0 bases and J by 3 bases, with 15 bases between them. CDR1 and CDR2 (germline): MGHRA, YSYEKL. This CDR3 reads CASSQEGTEGGYEQYF. The CDR3 nucleotides are TGCGCCAGCAGCCAAGAGGGTACCGAAGGGGGCTACGAGCAGTACTTC.

CDR3 sequence: CASSERWVAEQFF. CDR3 sequence (DNA): TGTGCCAGCAGTGAAAGATGGGTGGCCGAGCAGTTCTTC. The chain recombines TRBV2 with TRBJ2-1, with D unclear. The V end lost 2 bases, the J end lost 10 bases, and 12 bases lay between the germline ends. The CDR3 covers 13 residues. Per the germline V gene, CDR1 is SNHLY and CDR2 is FYNNEI.

The chain links TRBV5-1 to TRBJ2-1, with 9 bases that match TRBD1. Germline V lookup: CDR1 SGHRS, CDR2 YFSETQ. The CDR3 loop spans 15 amino acids. V lost 3 bases, J lost 8 bases, and 9 bases stayed unmatched. CDR3 sequence reads: CASSSNRGRRDEQFF. The CDR3 DNA sequence: TGCGCCAGCAGCTCGAACAGGGGGCGTCGCGATGAGCAGTTCTTC.

The V call is TRBV30, the J call TRBJ1-5, with unresolved D. Germline-derived CDR1 and CDR2 are GTSNPN and SVGIG (reference sequence). V lost 2 bases and J lost 5, with 10 bases in between. This CDR3 spans 13 amino acids. For the CDR3, the DNA is TGTGCCTGGAGTCTTCGAAGAGATCAGCCCCAGCATTTT. Its translation: CAWSLRRDQPQHF.

The V and J genes are TRBV3-1 (or the pseudogene TRBV3-2) and TRBJ1-5; D remains ambiguous. V was trimmed by 4 bases and J by 0 bases, leaving 7 bases between them. CDR3 length: 14 residues. Germline loops: CDR1 LGHDT, CDR2 YNNKEL (reference sequence). The CDR3 DNA sequence: TGTGCCAGCAGCCGGGTTTATAGCAATCAGCCCCAGCATTTT. It yields the protein CASSRVYSNQPQHF.

The rearrangement links TRBV10-1 to TRBJ2-7, with D tentatively TRBD2 (6 bases). V lost 7 bases and J lost 3, with 19 bases in between. Germline V lookup: CDR1 WNHNN, CDR2 SYGVQD (reference sequence). This CDR3 has 15 residues. The CDR3 spells CASMVRTSAGYEQYF. DNA for the CDR3: TGCGCCAGCATGGTCCGGACCTCAGCGGGCTACGAGCAGTACTTC.

The chain uses TRBV2 and TRBJ2-2; D not resolved. V was clipped by 7 bases and J by 6 bases, with 9 bases between them. The CDR3 is 12 residues long. Germline CDR1 reads SNHLY; CDR2 reads FYNNEI. The CDR3 DNA is TGTGCCAGCACGCGACGCCCCGGGGAGCTGTTTTTT. Translating gives CASTRRPGELFF.

The chain combines TRBV9 with TRBJ2-2; 9 nucleotides line up with TRBD1. Germline V gives CDR1 SGDLS, CDR2 YYNGEE. The V and J ends lost 4 bases and 3 bases, in that order; junction bases with no gene match: 4. The CDR3 length is 15 residues. The CDR3 is CASSPRTGDTGELFF. CDR3 nucleotides: TGTGCCAGCAGCCCGAGGACAGGGGACACCGGGGAGCTGTTTTTT. Complete variable domain (other parts from reference TRBV9 and TRBJ2-2): DSGVTQTPKHLITATGQRVTLRCSPRSGDLSVYWYQQSLDQGLQFLIQYYNGEERAKGNILERFSAQQFPDLHSELNLSSLELGDSALYFCASSPRTGDTGELFFGEGSRLTVL.

Points on this clone: This CDR3 is also generated by other DNA sequences in the sample. The chain couples TRBV5-1 to TRBJ1-5; D remains ambiguous. The CDR3 has 15 residues. Looked up from germline, CDR1 is SGHRS and CDR2 is YFSETQ. V was pared by 0 bases and J by 2 bases, with 9 bases between. The CDR3, as DNA: TGCGCCAGCAGCTTGGGACCGTTGGGCAATCAGCCCCAGCATTTT. Its translation: CASSLGPLGNQPQHF.

The J gene is TRBJ1-4, the V gene TRBV21-1; the DNA was not compared with TRBD1, the D call given in the table. TRBV21-1 has pseudogene status. The CDR3 extends over 14 amino acids. The CDR3 sequence: CASSKGPGQPKLFF. DNA for the CDR3: TGTGCCAGCAGCAAGGGACCCGGACAGCCAAAACTGTTTTTT.

The CDR3 spells CATRRGLTGIVSPLHF. In DNA form, the CDR3 reads TGTGCCACCCGTCGTGGGTTGACAGGGATTGTTTCACCCCTCCACTTT. The chain joins TRBV27 to TRBJ1-6; 7 bases line up with TRBD1. With V trimmed by 10 bases and J by 9 bases, 18 bases remained unmatched. The germline gives CDR1 MNHEY, CDR2 SMNVEV (reference sequence). The CDR3 spans 16 residues.

This chain uses TRBV18 with TRBJ1-1; unclear D gene. The V end was cut by 3 bases, the J end by 2 bases, with 13 bases between. In germline, CDR1 is KGHSH, CDR2 LQKENI. The CDR3 extends over 15 amino acids. CDR3 DNA sequence: TGTGCCAGCTCACCGGGTGTACCTGGTAACACTGAAGCTTTCTTT. Its protein product is CASSPGVPGNTEAFF.

The chain couples TRBV3-1 (or the pseudogene TRBV3-2) to TRBJ2-5, with 8 bases matching TRBD2. CDR3 length equals 17 residues. CDR1 and CDR2 from the germline V gene are LGHDT and YNNKEL (reference sequence). Trimming took 0 bases from V and 3 from J; bases not matched to a gene: 9. The CDR3 spells CASSQDTLGLEEETQYF. The CDR3 nucleotides are TGTGCCAGCAGCCAAGACACTCTGGGACTAGAAGAAGAGACCCAGTACTTC.

This clone has only one observation. V usage is TRBV25-1 and J usage is TRBJ1-2, with D uncertain. There are 13 residues in the CDR3. Trimming took 1 base from V and 8 from J, leaving 11 bases between them. Germline V gives CDR1 MGHDK, CDR2 SYGVNS. The CDR3 protein is CASSESVSLGYTF. The DNA for the CDR3 is TGTGCCAGCAGTGAATCTGTCAGCTTAGGCTACACCTTC.

This clone showed up just a few times. The chain recombines TRBV6-5 with TRBJ2-7; tentative D call: TRBD1 (6 bases). Trimming stripped 4 bases from V and 8 bases from J, with 15 bases between. CDR3 length: 13 residues. Germline loops: CDR1 MNHEY, CDR2 SVGAGI. CDR3 nucleotide sequence: TGTGCCAGCAGTTTCAGGGGTAACTCGAAGCAGTACTTC. It encodes CASSFRGNSKQYF.